This T cell receptor (beta chain) was found in a study of early T cells in non-severe SARS-CoV-2 infection. This clonotype was picked up a small number of times. Germline V lookup: CDR1 MNHEY, CDR2 SVGAGI. The CDR3 totals 20 residues. Losses at the gene ends were 2 bases for V and 1 base for J; bases not matched to a gene: 13. A single record per CDR3 protein comes from TCRdb applying MiXCR to the 5' RACE reads. This table has roughly 61,000 distinct CDR3 sequences, about 10% appearing once. The source of this sequence is an adult who was a healthcare worker with PCR-confirmed SARS-CoV-2 infection or an uninfected control (not recorded which). Sequenced material: whole blood. This chain joins TRBV6-5 and TRBJ2-4, with 11 bases aligning to TRBD2. The CDR3 reads CASSYKPGLAAGRAKNIQYF. CDR3 nucleotide sequence: TGTGCCAGCAGTTACAAACCGGGACTAGCGGCCGGGCGGGCCAAAAACATTCAGTACTTC.